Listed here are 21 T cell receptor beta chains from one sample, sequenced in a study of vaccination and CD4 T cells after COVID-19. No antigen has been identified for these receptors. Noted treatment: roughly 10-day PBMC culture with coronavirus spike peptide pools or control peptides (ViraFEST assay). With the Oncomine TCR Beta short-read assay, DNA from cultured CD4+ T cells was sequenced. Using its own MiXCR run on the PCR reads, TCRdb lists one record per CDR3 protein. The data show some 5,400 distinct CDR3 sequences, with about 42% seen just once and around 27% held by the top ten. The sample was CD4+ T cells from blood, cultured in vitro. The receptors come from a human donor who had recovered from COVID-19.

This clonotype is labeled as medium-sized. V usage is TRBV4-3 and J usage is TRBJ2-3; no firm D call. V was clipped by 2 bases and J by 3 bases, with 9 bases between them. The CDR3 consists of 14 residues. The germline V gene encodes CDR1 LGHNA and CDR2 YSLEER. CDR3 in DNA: TGCGCCAGCAGCCAATGGTTGGGTACAGATACGCAGTATTTT. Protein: CASSQWLGTDTQYF.

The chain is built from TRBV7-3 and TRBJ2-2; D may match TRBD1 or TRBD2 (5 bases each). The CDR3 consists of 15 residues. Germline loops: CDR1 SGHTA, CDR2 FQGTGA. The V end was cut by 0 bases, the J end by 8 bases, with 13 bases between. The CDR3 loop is CASSLTSVGGGELFF. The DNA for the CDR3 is TGTGCCAGCAGCTTAACGTCGGTTGGGGGAGGGGAGCTGTTTTTT.

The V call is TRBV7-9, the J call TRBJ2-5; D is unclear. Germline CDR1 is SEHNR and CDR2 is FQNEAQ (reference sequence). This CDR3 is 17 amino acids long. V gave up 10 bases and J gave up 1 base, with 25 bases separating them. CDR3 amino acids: CAIPDGPNQVLQETQYF. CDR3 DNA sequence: TGTGCCATCCCGGACGGCCCAAACCAAGTCCTCCAAGAGACCCAGTACTTC.

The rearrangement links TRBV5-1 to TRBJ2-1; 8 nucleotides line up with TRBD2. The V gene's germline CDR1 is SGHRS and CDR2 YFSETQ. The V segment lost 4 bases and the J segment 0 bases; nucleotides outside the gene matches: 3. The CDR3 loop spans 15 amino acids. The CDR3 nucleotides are TGCGCCAGCAGCGGGACTAGAAGCTCCTACAATGAGCAGTTCTTC. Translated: CASSGTRSSYNEQFF.

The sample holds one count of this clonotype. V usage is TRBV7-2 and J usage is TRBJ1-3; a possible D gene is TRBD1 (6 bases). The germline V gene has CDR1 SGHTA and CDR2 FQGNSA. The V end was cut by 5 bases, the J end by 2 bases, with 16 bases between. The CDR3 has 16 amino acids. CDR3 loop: CASSATFGQPGNTIYF. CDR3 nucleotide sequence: TGTGCCAGCAGCGCCACCTTTGGACAGCCTGGAAACACCATATATTTT.

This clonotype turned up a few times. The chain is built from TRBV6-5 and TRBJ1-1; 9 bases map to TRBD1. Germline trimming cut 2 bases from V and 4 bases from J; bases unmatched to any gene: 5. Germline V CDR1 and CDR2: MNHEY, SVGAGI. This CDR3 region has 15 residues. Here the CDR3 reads CASSYDGTGSTEAFF. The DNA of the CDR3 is TGTGCCAGCAGTTACGACGGGACAGGGAGCACTGAAGCTTTCTTT.

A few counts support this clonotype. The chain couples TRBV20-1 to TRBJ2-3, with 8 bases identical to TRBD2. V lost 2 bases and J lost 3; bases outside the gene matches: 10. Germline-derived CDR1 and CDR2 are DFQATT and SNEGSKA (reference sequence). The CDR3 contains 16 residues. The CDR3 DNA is TGCAGTGCTAGACACACCTCGGGGGGGGAGACAGATACGCAGTATTTT. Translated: CSARHTSGGETDTQYF.

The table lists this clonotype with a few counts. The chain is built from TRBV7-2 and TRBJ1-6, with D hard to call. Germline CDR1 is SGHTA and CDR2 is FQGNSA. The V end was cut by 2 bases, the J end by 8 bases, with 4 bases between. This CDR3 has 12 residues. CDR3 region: CASSLKDSPLHF. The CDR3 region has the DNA TGTGCCAGCAGCTTAAAGGATTCACCCCTCCACTTT.

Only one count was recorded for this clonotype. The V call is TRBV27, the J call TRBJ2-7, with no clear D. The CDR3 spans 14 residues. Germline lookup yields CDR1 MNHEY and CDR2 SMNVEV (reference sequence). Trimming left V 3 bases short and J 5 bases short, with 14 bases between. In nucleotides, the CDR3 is TGTGCCAGCAGTTTGTACGGGTACTTAGACGAGCAGTACTTC. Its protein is CASSLYGYLDEQYF.

CDR3 sequence (DNA): TGTGCCAGTAGTATACTTCTAGGTCAAGGGCTTGGCCAGCCCCAGCATTTT. It is translated as CASSILLGQGLGQPQHF. The rearrangement links TRBV19 to TRBJ1-5; D not resolved. Trimming took off 2 bases at V and 7 bases at J, with 21 bases between the two ends. CDR3 length equals 17 residues. CDR1 is LNHDA, CDR2 SQIVND, per germline (reference sequence). Variable domain in full (rest from reference TRBV19 and TRBJ1-5): DGGITQSPKYLFRKEGQNVTLSCEQNLNHDAMYWYRQDPGQGLRLIYYSQIVNDFQKGDIAEGYSVSREKKESFPLTVTSAQKNPTAFYLCASSILLGQGLGQPQHFGDGTRLSIL.

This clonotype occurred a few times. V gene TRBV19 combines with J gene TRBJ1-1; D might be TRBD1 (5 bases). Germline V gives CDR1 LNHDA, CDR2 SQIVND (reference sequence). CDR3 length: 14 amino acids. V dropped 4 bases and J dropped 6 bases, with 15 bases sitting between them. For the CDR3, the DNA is TGTGCCAGTAGTACCCCTTGGGGGGGTGCTGAAGCTTTCTTT. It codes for CASSTPWGGAEAFF.

CDR3: CASSLREGRGGELFF. CDR3 in DNA: TGTGCCAGCAGCTTAAGGGAGGGCCGTGGCGGGGAGCTGTTTTTT. The chain joins TRBV11-3 to TRBJ2-2; 7 bases match TRBD2. Losses at the gene ends were 2 bases for V and 7 bases for J; bases not matched to a gene: 7. Germline CDR1 and CDR2: SGHNT and YENEEA. The CDR3 contains 15 residues.

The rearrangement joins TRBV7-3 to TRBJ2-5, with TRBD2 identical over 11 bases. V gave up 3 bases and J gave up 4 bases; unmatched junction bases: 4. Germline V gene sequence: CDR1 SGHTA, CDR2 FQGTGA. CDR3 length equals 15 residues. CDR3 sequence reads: CASSFSGGGGETQYF. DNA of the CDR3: TGTGCCAGCAGCTTTAGCGGGGGGGGAGGAGAGACCCAGTACTTC.

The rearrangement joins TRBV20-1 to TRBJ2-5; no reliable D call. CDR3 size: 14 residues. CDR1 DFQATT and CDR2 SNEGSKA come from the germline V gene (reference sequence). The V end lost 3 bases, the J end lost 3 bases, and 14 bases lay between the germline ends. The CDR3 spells CSARSMELKETQYF. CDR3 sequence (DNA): TGCAGTGCTAGGAGTATGGAACTCAAAGAGACCCAGTACTTC.

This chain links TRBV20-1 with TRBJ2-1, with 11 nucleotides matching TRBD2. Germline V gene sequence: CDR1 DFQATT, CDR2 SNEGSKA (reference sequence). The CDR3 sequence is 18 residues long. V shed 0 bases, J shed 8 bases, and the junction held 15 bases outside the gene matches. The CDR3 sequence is CSARDRATSGSGVHEQFF. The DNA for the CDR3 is TGCAGTGCTAGAGATAGGGCCACTAGCGGGAGTGGTGTGCATGAGCAGTTCTTC.

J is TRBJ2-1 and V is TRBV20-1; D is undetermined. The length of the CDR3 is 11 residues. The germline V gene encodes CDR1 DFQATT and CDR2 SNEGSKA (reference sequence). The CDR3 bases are TGCAGGGTAGCCAGCTACAATGAGCAGTTCTTC. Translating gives CRVASYNEQFF.

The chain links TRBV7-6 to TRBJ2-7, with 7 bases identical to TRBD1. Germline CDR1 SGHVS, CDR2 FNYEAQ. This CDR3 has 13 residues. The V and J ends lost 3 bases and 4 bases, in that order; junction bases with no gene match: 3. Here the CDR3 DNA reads TGTGCCAGCAGCTTGAGCAGGGGGTACGAGCAGTACTTC. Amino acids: CASSLSRGYEQYF.

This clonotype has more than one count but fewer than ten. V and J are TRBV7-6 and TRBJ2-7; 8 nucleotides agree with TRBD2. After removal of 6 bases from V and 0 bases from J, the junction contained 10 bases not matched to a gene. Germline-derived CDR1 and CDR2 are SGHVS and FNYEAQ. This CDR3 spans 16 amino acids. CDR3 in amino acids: CASSSSQREFSYEQYF. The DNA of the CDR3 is TGTGCCAGCAGTTCATCTCAGCGGGAGTTCTCCTACGAGCAGTACTTC.

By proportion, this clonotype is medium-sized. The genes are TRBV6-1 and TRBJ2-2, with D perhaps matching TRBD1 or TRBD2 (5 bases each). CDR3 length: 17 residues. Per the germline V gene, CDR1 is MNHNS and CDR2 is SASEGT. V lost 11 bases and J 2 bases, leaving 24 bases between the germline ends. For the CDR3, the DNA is TGTGCCGCCGCCCGCCGCTATACCGGGACCAACACCGGGGAGCTGTTTTTT. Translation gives CAAARRYTGTNTGELFF.

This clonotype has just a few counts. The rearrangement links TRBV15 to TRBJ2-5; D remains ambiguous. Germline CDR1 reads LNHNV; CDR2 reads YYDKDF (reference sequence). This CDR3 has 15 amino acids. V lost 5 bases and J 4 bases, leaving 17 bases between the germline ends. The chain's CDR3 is CATSRRWGSGETQYF. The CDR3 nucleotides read TGTGCCACCAGCCGCCGGTGGGGTTCAGGAGAGACCCAGTACTTC.

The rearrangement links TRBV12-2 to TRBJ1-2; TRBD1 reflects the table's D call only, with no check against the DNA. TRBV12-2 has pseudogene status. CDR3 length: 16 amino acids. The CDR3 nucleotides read TGTGCAAGTCGCTTAGGGAACAGGAACCTTAACTATGGCTACACCTTC. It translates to CASRLGNRNLNYGYTF.